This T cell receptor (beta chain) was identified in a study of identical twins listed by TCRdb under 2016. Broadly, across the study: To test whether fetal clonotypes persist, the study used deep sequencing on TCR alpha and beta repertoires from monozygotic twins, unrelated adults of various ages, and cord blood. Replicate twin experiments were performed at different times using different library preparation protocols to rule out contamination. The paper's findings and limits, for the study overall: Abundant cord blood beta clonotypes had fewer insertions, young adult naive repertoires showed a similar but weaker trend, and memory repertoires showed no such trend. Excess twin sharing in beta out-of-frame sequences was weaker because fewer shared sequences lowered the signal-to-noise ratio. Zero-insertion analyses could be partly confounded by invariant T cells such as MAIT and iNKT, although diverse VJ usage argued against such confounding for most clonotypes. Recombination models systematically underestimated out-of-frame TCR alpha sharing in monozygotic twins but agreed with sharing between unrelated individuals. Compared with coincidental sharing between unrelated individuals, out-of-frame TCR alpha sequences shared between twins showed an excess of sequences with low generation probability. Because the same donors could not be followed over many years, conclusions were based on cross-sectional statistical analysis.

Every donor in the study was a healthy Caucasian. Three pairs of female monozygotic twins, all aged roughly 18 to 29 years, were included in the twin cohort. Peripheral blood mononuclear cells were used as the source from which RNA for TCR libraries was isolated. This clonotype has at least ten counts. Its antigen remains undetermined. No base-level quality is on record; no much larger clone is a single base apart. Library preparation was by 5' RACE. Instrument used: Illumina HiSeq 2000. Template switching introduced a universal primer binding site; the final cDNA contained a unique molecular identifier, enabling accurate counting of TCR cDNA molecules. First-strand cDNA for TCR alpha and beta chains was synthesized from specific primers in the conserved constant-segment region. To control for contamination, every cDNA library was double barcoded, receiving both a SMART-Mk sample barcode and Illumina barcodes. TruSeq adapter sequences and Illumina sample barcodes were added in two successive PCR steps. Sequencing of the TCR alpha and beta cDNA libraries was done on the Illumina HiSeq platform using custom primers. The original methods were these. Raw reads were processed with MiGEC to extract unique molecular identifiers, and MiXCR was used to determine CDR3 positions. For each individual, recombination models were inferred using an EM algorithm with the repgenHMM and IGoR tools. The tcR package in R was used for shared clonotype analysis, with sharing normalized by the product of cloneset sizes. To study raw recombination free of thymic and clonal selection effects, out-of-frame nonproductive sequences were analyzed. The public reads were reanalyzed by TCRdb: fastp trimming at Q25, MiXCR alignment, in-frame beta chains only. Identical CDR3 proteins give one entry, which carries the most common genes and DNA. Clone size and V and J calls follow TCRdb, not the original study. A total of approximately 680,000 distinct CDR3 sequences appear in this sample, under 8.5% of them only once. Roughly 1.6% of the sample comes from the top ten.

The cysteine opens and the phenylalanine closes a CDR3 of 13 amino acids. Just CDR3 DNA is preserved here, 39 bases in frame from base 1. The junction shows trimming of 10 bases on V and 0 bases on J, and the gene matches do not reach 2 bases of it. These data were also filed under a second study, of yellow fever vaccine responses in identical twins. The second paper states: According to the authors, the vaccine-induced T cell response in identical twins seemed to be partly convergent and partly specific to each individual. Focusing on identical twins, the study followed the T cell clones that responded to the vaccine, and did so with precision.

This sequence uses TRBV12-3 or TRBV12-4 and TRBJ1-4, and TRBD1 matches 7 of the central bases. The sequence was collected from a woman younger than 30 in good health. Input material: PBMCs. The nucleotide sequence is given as TGTGCCACAGGACAGGCAACTAATGAAAAACTGTTTTTT. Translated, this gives CATGQATNEKLFF.